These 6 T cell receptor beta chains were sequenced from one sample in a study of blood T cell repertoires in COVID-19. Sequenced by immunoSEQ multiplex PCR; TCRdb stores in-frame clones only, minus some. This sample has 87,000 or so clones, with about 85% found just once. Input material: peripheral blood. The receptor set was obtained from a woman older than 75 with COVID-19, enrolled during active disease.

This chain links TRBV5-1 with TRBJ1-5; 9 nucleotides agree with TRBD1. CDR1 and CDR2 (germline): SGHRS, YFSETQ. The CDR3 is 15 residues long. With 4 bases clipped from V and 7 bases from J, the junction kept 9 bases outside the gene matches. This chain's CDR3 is CASSPETGGWQPQHF. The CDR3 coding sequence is TGCGCCAGCAGCCCGGAAACAGGGGGCTGGCAGCCCCAGCATTTT.

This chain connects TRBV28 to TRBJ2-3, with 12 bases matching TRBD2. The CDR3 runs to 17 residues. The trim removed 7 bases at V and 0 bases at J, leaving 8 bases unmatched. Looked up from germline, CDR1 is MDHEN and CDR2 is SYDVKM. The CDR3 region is CASTLAGGLTSTDTQYF. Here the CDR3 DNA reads TGTGCCAGCACCCTAGCGGGAGGGCTCACTAGCACAGATACGCAGTATTTT.

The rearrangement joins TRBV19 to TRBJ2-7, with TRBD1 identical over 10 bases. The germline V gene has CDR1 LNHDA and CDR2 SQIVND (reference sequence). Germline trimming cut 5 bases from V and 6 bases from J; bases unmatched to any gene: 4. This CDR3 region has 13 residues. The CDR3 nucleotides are TGTGCCAGTAGTGCCCGGACAGGGGGCGAGCAGTACTTC. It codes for CASSARTGGEQYF.

CDR3 DNA sequence: TGTGCCAGCAGCTTCCGACAGGGGGTTACTGAAGCTTTCTTT. This translates into CASSFRQGVTEAFF. The chain joins TRBV11-2 to TRBJ1-1; TRBD1 agrees at 9 bases. This CDR3 is 14 amino acids long. Trimming cost V 3 bases and J 5 bases; bases outside gene matches: 4. The germline CDR1 and CDR2 sequences are SGHAT and FQNNGV.

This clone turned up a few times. The CDR3 nucleotides are TGTGCCAGTAGTGACATGAGCTCCTACAATGAGCAGTTCTTC. Translation: CASSDMSSYNEQFF. The V and J genes are TRBV19 and TRBJ2-1; D call uncertain. Germline V lookup: CDR1 LNHDA, CDR2 SQIVND (reference sequence). The CDR3 extends over 14 amino acids. Trimming cost V 5 bases and J 0 bases, with 8 bases left between them.

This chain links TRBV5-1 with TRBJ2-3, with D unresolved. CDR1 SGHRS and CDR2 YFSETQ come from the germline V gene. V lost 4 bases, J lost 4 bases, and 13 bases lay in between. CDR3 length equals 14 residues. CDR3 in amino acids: CASSTQTQPDTQYF. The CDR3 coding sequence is TGCGCCAGCAGCACCCAGACACAACCAGATACGCAGTATTTT.